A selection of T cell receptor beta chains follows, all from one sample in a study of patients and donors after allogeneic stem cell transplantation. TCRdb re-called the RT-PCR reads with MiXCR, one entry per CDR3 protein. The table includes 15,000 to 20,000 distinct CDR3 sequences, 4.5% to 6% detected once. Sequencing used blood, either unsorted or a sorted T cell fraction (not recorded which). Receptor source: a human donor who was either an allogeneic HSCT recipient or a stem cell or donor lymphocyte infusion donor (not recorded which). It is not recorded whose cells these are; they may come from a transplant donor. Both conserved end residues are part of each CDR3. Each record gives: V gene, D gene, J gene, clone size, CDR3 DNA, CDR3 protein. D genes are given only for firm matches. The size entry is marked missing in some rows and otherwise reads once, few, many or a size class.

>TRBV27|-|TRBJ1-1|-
TGTGCCAGCAGTTTCCCACAGGGTGAAGCTTTCTTT
CASSFPQGEAFF
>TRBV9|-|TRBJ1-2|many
TGTGCCAGCAGCCCCCGAGGAGATCGAGGCTATGGCTACACCTTC
CASSPRGDRGYGYTF
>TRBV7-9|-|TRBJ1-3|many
TGTGCCAGCAGCTTAGAGGGGCTGGGAAACACCATATATTTT
CASSLEGLGNTIYF
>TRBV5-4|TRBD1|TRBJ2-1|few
TGTGCCAGCAGTCCCGGGACAGGATACAATGAGCAGTTCTTC
CASSPGTGYNEQFF
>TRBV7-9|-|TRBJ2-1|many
TGTGCCAGCAGCTCCCTGACGTGGGGGCGAAACAATGAGCAGTTCTTC
CASSSLTWGRNNEQFF
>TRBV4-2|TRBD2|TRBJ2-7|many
TGTGCCAGCAGCCAAGATAAGACGGGAGGGTTCTACGAGCAGTACTTC
CASSQDKTGGFYEQYF
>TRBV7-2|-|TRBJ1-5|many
TGTGCCAGCACCTCCTCGGGGCGTGCCCAGCCCCAGCATTTT
CASTSSGRAQPQHF
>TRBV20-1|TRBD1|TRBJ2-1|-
TGCAGTGCTAGAGATGACAGGGCCTACAATGAGCAGTTCTTC
CSARDDRAYNEQFF
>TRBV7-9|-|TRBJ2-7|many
TGTGCCAGCAGCCCCAACAGGGGGGGAAGCTCCTACGAGCAGTACTTC
CASSPNRGGSSYEQYF
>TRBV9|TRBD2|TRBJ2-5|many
TGTGCCAGCAGCCAAGGGGGGGGGACTAGCGGCGAGACCCAGTACTTC
CASSQGGGTSGETQYF
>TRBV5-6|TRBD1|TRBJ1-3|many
TGTGCCAGCAGCTTCGACAGGGGGGGAAACACCATATATTTT
CASSFDRGGNTIYF
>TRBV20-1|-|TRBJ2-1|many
TGCAGTGCTAGCCTAGCGCCCGTAGGTGAGCAGTTCTTC
CSASLAPVGEQFF
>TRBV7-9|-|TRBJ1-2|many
TGTGCCAGCAGCTTATTGTCCGTGGTAACCTATGGCTACACCTTC
CASSLLSVVTYGYTF
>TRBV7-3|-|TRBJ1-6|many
TGTGCCAGCAGCGAAACACCCTCCTATAATTCACCCCTCCACTTT
CASSETPSYNSPLHF
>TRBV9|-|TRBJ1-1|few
TGTGCCAGCAGCGTAGCGGCAGGGGACACTGAAGCTTTCTTT
CASSVAAGDTEAFF
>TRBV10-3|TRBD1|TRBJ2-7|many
TGTGCCATCAGTGAGTCGACTCTAGGGGGCAACGGCGAGCAGTACTTC
CAISESTLGGNGEQYF
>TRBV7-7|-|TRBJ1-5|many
TGTGCTAGTGGGGCAGGGCCCGATCAGCCCCAGCATTTT
CASGAGPDQPQHF
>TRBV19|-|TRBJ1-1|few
TGTGCCAGTAGTATTGGGGGCCCGGGGGACACTGAAGCTTTCTTT
CASSIGGPGDTEAFF
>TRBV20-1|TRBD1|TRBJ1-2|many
TGCAGTGCTCCAGGACAGGGGACGGCCTATGGCTACACCTTC
CSAPGQGTAYGYTF
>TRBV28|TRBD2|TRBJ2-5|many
TGTGCCAGCAGTCCCCGAAGACTAGCGGGAGACGAGACCCAGTACTTC
CASSPRRLAGDETQYF
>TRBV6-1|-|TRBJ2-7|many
TGTGCCAGCAGTGAAAGGGCTAGGGCTACCTACGAGCAGTACTTC
CASSERARATYEQYF
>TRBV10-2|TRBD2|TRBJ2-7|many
TGCGCCACCATACCGGGGGGGCTCTCCTACGAGCAGTACTTC
CATIPGGLSYEQYF
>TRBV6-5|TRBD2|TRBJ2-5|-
TGTGCCAGCAGTTTTTCGCCTTCCGGGACTAGCGGCGGGGAGACCCAGTACTTC
CASSFSPSGTSGGETQYF
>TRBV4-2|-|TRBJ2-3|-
TGTGCCAGCAGCCTTTTTCTGAGGCCGGATAGCACAGATACGCAGTATTTT
CASSLFLRPDSTDTQYF
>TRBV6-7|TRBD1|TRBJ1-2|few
TGTGCCAGCAGTTACATGGACAGGGGGCGTGGCTACACCTTC
CASSYMDRGRGYTF
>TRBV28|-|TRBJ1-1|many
TGTGCCAGCAGTTCCGCTTGGGGGGGGGGTAACACTGAAGCTTTCTTT
CASSSAWGGGNTEAFF